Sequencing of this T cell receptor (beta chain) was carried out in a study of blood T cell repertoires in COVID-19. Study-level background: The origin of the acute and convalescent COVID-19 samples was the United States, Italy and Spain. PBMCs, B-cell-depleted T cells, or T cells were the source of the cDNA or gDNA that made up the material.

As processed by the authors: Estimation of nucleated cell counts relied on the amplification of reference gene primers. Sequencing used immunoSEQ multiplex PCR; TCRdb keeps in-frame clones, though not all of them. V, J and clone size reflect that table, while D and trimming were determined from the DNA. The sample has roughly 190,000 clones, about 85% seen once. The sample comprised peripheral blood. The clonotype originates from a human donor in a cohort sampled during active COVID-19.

The CDR3 bases are TGTGCCAGTAGTATTGTCCAGGGGGCAAGTGGAAATTCACCCCTCCACTTT. As protein: CASSIVQGASGNSPLHF. The chain links TRBV19 to TRBJ1-6; 8 nucleotides match TRBD1. Germline V gives CDR1 LNHDA, CDR2 SQIVND (reference sequence). V shed 3 bases and J 7 bases; nucleotides not matched to a gene: 11. This CDR3 has 17 residues.